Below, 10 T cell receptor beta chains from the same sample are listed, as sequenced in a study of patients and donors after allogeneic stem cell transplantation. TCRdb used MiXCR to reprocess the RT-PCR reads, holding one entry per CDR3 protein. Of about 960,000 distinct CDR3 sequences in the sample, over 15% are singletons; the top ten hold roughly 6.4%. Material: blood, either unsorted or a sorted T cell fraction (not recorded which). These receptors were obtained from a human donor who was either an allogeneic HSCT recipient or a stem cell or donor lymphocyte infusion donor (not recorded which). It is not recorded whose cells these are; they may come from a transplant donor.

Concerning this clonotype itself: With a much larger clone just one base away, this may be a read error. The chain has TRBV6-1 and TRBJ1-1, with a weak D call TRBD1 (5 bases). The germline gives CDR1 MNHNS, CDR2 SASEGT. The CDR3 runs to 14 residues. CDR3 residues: CASIERGGNTEAFF. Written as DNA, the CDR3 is TGTGCCAGCATTGAAAGGGGCGGGAACACTGAAGCTTTCTTT.

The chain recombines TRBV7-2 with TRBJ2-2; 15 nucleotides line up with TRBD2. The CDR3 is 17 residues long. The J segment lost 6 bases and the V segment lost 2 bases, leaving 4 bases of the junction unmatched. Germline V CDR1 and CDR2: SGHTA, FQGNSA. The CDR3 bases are TGTGCCAGCAGCTTAAGGACTAGCGGGAGGGCGGCCGGGGAGCTGTTTTTT. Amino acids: CASSLRTSGRAAGELFF.

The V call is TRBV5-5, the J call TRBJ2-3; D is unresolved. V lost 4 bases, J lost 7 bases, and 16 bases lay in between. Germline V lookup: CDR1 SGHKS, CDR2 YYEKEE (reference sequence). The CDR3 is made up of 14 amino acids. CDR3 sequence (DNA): TGTGCCAGCAGCGAACCTCGGCCGGTAAATACGCAGTATTTT. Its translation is CASSEPRPVNTQYF.

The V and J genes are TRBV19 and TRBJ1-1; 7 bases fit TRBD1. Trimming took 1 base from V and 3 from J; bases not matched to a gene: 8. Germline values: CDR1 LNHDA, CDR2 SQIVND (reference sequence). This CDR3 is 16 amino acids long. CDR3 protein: CASSIANRGSDTEAFF. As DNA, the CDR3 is TGTGCCAGTAGTATAGCTAACAGGGGATCGGACACTGAAGCTTTCTTT.

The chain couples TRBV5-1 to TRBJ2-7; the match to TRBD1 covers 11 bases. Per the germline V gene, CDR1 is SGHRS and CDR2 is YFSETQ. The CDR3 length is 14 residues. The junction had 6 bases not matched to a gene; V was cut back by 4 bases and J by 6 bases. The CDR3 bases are TGCGCCAGCAGCATCGGACAGGGGGCTGGCGAGCAGTACTTC. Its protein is CASSIGQGAGEQYF.

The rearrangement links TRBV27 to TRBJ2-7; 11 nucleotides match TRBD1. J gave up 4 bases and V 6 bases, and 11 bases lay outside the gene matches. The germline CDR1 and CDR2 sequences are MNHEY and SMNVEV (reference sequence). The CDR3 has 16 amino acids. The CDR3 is CASRPSGQGAIYEQYF. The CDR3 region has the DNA TGTGCCAGCAGGCCCTCCGGACAGGGGGCGATTTACGAGCAGTACTTC.

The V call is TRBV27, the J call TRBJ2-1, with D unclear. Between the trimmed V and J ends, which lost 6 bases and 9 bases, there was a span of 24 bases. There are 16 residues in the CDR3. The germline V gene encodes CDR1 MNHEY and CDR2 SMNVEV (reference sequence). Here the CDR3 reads CASSSLTSSPSGEQFF. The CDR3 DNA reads TGTGCCAGCAGCTCGCTGACTTCCTCTCCTTCCGGTGAGCAGTTCTTC.

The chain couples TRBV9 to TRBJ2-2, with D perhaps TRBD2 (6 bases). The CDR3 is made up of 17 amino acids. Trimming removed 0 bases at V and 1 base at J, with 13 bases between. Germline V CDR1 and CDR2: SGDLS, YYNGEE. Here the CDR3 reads CASSVAIVGRNTGELFF. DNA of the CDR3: TGTGCCAGCAGCGTAGCAATCGTCGGGAGGAACACCGGGGAGCTGTTTTTT.

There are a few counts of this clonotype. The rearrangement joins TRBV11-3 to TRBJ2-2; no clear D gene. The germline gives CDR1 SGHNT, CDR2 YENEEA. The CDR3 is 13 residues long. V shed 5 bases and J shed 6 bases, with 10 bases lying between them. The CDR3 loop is CASSLTTAGELFF. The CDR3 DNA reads TGTGCCAGCAGCCTTACGACGGCCGGGGAGCTGTTTTTT.

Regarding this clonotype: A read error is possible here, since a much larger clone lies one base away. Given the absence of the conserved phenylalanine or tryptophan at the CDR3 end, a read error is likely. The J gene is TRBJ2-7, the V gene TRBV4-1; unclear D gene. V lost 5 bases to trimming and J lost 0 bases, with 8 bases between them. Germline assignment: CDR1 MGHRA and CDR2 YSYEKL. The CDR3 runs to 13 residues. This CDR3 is CASSFHGSYEQYY. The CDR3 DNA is TGCGCCAGCAGCTTCCACGGCTCCTACGAGCAGTACTAC.